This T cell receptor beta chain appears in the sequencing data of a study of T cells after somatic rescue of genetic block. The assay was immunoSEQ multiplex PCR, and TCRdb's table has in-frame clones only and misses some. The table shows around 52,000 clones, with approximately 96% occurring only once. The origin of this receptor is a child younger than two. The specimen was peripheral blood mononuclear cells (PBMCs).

CDR3 sequence reads: CSGRQANTEAFF. The CDR3 bases are TGCAGCGGCAGACAGGCGAACACTGAAGCTTTCTTT. The rearrangement uses TRBV29-1 and TRBJ1-1; D may be TRBD1 (6 bases). Trimming took off 7 bases at V and 1 base at J, with 10 bases between the two ends. This CDR3 is built from 12 residues. Germline assignment: CDR1 SQVTM and CDR2 ANQGSEA.